This TCR beta chain was recorded in a study of blood T cell repertoires in COVID-19. The CDR3 length is 11 residues. Deletions cut 2 bases from V and 15 bases from J, with 11 bases between. The germline V gene encodes CDR1 MNHEY and CDR2 SMNVEV (reference sequence). Per the study methods: Reference gene primers were amplified, and this amplification served to estimate nucleated cell counts. Method: immunoSEQ multiplex PCR; TCRdb's copy keeps in-frame clones and lacks some. The V and J calls and clone size were taken over from that table, and D and trimming were inferred from the DNA. The sample holds some 120,000 clones; around 80% are singletons and the top ten take roughly 1.9%.

The chain carries TRBV27 and TRBJ1-5; D gene uncertain. Source material: peripheral blood. The TCR originated in a man between 65 and 85 years old with acute or convalescent COVID-19. The CDR3 DNA is TGTGCCAGCAGTTTAAACGGGGTCGCGCATTTT. It codes for CASSLNGVAHF.